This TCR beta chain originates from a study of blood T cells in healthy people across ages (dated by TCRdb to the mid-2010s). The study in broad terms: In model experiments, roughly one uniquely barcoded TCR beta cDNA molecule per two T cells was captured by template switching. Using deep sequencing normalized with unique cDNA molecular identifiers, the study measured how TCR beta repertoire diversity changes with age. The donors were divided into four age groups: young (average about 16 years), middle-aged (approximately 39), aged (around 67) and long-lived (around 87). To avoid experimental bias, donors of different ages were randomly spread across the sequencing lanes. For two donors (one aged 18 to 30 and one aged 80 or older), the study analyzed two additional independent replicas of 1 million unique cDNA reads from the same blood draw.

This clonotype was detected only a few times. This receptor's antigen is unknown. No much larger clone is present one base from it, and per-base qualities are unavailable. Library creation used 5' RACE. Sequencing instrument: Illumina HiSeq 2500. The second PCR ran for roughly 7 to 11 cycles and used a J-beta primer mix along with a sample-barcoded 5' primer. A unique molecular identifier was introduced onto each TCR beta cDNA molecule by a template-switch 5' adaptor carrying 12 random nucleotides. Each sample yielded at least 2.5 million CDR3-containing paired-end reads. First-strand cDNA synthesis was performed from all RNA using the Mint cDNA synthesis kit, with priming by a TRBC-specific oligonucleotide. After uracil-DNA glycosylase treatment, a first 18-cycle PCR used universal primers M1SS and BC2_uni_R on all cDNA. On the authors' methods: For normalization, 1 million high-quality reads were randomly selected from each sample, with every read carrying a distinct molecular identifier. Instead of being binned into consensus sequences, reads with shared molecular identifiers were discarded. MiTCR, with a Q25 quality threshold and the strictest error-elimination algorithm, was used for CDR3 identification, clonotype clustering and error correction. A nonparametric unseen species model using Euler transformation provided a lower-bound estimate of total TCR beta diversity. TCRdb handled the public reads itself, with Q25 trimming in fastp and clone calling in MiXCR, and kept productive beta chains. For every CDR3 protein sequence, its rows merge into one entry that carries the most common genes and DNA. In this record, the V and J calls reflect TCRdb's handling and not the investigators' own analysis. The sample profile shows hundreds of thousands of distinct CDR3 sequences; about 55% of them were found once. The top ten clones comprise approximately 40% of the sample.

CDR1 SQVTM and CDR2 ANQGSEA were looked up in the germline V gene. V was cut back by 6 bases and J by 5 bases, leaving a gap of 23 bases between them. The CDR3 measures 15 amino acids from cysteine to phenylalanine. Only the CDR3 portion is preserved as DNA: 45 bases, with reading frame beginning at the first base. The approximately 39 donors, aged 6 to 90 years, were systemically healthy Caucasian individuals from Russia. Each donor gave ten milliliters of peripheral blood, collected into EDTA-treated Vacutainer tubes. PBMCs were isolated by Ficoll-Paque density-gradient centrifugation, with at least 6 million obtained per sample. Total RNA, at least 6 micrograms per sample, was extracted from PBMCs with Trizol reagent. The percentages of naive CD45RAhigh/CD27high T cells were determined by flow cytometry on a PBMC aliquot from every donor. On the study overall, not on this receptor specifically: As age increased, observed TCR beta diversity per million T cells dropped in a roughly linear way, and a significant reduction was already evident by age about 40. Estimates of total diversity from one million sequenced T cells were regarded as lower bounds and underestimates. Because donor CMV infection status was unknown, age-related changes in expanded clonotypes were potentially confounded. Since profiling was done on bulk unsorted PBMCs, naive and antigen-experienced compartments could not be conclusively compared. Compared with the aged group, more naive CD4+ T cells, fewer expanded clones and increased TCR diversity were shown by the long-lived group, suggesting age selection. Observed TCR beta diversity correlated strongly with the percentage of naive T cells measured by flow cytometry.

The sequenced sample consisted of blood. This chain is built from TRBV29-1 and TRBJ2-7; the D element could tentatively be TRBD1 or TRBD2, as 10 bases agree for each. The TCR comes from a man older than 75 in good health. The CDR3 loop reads CSVGQGGGLADEQYF. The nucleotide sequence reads TGCAGCGTCGGACAGGGGGGTGGACTAGCGGACGAGCAGTACTTC.